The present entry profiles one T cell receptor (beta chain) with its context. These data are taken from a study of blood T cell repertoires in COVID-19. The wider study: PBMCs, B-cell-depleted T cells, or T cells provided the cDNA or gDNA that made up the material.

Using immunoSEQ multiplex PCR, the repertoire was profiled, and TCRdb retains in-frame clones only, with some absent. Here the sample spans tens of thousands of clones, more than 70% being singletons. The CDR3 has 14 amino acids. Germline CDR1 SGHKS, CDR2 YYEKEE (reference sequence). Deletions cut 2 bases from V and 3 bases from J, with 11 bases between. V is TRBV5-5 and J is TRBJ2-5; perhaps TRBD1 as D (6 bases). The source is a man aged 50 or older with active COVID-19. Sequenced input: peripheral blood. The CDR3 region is CASSFQGREETQYF. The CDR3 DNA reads TGTGCCAGCAGCTTCCAGGGGCGAGAAGAGACCCAGTACTTC. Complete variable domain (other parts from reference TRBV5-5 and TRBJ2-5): DAGVTQSPTHLIKTRGQQVTLRCSPISGHKSVSWYQQVLGQGPQFIFQYYEKEERGRGNFPDRFSARQFPNYSSELNVNALLLGDSALYLCASSFQGREETQYFGPGTRLLVL.